The sequence of this TCR beta chain was determined in a study of T cell responses to AZD1222 COVID-19 vaccine. This CDR3 is 14 amino acids long. With 2 bases clipped from V and 8 bases from J, the junction kept 1 base outside the gene matches. CDR1 and CDR2 from the germline V gene are MRHNA and SNTAGT. The table came from immunoSEQ multiplex PCR; TCRdb's copy has only in-frame clones and leaves some out. The sample lists about 120,000 clones, around 90% seen once, with just over 3.5% in the top ten. With respect to this clone: As yet, its antigen is unknown.

Study findings and constraints: With two AZD1222 doses given, Spike-specific TCR breadth and depth both rose. All repertoire sampling was performed exclusively after the peak T cell response. Only a handful of individuals given AZD1222 were seropositive at baseline.

This TCR was recovered from an adult who received the AZD1222 COVID-19 vaccine. The V call is TRBV6-4, the J call TRBJ2-1, with 12 positions matching TRBD1. The source material was peripheral blood, sampled 28 days after the second AZD1222 dose. CDR3 in DNA: TGTGCCAGCAGTGACGGGACAGGGGGCGATGAGCAGTTCTTC. Translated: CASSDGTGGDEQFF.